The 2 T cell receptor beta chains below all came from one sample that was sequenced in a study of T cells after yellow fever vaccination. MiXCR, run by TCRdb on the 5' RACE reads, gives a single entry per CDR3 protein. The sample gives tens of thousands of distinct CDR3 sequences, more than 5.5% of which show up once; roughly 30% is in the top ten. Source: CD8+ T cells sorted from PBMCs, taken less than 11 days after the first yellow fever vaccination. Receptor source: a man aged 18 to 30 who received the YFV17D yellow fever vaccine.

Many counts were recorded for this clonotype. J is TRBJ2-1 and V is TRBV12-3 or TRBV12-4, with D perhaps matching TRBD1 or TRBD2 (5 bases each). This CDR3 has 12 residues. V was clipped by 3 bases and J by 15 bases, with 15 bases between them. The CDR3 reads CASSFWGPGLFF. The CDR3 coding sequence is TGTGCCAGCAGTTTTTGGGGACCCGGCCTGTTCTTC.

Ten or more counts support this clonotype. The CDR3 bases are TGTGCCAGCAGTTTTGACACCCAAGAGACCCAGTACTTC. This encodes CASSFDTQETQYF. The chain recombines TRBV12-3 or TRBV12-4 with TRBJ2-5; no clear D. V gave up 3 bases and J gave up 1 base, with 6 bases separating them. The CDR3 loop spans 13 amino acids.